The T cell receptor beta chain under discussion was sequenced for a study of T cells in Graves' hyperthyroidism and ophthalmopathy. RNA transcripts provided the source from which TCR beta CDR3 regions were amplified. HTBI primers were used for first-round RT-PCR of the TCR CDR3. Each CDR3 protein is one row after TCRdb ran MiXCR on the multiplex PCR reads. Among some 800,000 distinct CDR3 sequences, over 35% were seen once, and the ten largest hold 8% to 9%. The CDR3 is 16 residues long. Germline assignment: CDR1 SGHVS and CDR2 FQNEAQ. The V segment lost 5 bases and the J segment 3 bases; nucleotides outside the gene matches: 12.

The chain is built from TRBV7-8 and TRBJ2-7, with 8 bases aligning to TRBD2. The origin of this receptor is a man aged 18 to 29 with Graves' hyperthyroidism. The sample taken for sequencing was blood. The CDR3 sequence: CASSRVLAANLYEQYF. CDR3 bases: TGTGCCAGCAGCCGAGTACTAGCGGCAAACCTCTACGAGCAGTACTTC.